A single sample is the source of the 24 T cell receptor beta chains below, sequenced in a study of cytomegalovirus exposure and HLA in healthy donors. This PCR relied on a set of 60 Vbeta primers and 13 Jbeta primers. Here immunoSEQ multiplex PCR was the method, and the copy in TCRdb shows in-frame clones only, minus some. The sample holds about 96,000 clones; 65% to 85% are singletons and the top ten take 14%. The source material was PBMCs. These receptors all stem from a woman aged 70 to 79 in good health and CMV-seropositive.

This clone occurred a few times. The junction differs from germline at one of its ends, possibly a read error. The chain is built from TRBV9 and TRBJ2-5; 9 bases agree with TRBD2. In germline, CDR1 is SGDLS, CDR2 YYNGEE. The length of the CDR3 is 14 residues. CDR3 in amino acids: CASSVEASGAERHF. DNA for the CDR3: TGTGCCAGCAGCGTAGAGGCTAGCGGGGCCGAAAGGCACTTC.

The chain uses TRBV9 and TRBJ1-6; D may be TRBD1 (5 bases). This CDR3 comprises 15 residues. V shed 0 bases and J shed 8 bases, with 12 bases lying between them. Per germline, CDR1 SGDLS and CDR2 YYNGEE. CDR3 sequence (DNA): TGTGCCAGCAGCGTAGCTGGGGCAAGTGATTCACCCCTCCACTTT. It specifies CASSVAGASDSPLHF.

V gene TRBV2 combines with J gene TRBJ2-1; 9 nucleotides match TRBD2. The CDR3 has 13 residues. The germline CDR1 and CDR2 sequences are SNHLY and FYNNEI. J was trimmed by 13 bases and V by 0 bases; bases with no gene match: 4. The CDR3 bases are TGTGCCAGCAGTGAAGCGGGACTAGCCTTTCAGTTCTTC. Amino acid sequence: CASSEAGLAFQFF.

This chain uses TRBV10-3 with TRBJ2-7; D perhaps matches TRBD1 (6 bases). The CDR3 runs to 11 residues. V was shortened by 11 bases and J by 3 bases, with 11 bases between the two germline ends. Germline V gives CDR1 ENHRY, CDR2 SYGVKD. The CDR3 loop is CAVRDNYEQYF. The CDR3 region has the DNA TGTGCCGTCCGGGACAACTACGAGCAGTACTTC.

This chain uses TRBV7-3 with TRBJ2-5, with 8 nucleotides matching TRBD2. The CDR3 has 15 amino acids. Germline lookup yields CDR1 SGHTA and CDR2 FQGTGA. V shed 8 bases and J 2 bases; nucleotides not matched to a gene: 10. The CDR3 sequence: CASAPRTSPQETQYF. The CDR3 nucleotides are TGTGCCAGCGCCCCCCGGACTAGCCCGCAAGAGACCCAGTACTTC.

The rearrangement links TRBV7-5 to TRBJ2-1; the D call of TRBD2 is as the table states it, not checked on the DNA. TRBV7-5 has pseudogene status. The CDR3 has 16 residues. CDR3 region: CARSLGGSGVGNEQFF. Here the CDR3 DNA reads TGTGCCAGAAGCTTAGGGGGTAGCGGGGTGGGCAATGAGCAGTTCTTC.

The CDR3 region is CASSLWSGARYNEQFF. Written as DNA, the CDR3 is TGTGCCAGCAGTTTATGGAGCGGAGCCCGATACAATGAGCAGTTCTTC. This sequence joins TRBV27 and TRBJ2-1; tentatively, D is TRBD2 (5 bases). The germline V gene encodes CDR1 MNHEY and CDR2 SMNVEV (reference sequence). V dropped 1 base and J dropped 4 bases, with 14 bases sitting between them. The CDR3 runs 16 residues.

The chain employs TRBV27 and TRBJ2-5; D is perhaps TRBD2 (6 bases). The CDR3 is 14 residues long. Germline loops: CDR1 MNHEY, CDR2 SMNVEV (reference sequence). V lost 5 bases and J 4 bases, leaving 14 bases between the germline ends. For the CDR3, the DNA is TGTGCCAGCAGTCCCCACTGGCGGGGAGAGACCCAGTACTTC. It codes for CASSPHWRGETQYF.

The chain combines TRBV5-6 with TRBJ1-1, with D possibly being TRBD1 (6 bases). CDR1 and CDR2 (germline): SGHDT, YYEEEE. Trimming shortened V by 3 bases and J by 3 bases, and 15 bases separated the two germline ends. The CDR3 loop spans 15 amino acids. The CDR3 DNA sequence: TGTGCCAGCAGCTGGGGAGGGGGGGGGTACACTGAAGCTTTCTTT. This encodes CASSWGGGGYTEAFF.

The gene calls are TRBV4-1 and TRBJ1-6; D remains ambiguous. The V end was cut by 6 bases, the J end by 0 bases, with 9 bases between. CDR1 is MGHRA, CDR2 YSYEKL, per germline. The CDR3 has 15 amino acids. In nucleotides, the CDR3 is TGCGCCAGCAGTCATTTTAGCTCCTATAATTCACCCCTCCACTTT. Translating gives CASSHFSSYNSPLHF.

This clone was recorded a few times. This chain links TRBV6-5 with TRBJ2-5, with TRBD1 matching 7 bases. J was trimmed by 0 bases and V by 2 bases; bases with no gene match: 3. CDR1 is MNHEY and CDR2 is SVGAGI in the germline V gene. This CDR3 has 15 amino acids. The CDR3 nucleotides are TGTGCCAGCAGTTACGGGACAGCGTACCAAGAGACCCAGTACTTC. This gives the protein CASSYGTAYQETQYF.

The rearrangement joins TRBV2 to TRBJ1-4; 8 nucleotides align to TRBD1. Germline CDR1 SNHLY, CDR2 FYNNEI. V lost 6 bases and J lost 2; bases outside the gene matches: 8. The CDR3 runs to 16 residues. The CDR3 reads CASRKDRVRTNEKLFF. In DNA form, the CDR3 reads TGTGCCAGCAGGAAGGACAGGGTACGCACTAATGAAAAACTGTTTTTT.

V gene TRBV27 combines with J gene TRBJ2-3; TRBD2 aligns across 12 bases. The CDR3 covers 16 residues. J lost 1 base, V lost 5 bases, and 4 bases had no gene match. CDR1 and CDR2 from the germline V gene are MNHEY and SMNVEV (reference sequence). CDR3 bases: TGTGCCAGCAGTCTTCGACTAGCGGGGGGCACAGATACGCAGTATTTT. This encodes CASSLRLAGGTDTQYF.

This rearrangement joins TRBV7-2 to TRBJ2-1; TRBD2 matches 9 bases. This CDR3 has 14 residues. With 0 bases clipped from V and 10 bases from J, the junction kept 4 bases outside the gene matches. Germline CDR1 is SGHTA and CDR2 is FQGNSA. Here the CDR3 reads CASSLARTSDEQFF. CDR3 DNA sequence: TGTGCCAGCAGCTTAGCCCGGACTAGCGACGAGCAGTTCTTC.

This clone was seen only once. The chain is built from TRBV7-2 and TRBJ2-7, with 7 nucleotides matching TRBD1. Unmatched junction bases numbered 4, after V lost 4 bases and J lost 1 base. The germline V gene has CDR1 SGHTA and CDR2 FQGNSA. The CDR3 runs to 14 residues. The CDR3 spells CASSYLTGSYEQYF. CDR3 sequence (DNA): TGTGCCAGCAGCTATCTGACAGGGTCCTACGAGCAGTACTTC.

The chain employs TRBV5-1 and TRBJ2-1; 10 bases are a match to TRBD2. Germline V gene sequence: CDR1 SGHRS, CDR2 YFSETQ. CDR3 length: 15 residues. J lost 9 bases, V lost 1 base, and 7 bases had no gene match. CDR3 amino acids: CASSLRLAGASEQFF. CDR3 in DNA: TGCGCCAGCAGCTTGAGGCTAGCGGGGGCCAGTGAGCAGTTCTTC.

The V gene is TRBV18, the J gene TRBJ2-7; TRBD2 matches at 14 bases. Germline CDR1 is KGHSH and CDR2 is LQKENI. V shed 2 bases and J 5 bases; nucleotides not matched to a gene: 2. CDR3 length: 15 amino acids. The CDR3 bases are TGTGCCAGCTCACCATCGACTAGCGGGGGGGACGAGCAGTACTTC. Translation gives CASSPSTSGGDEQYF.

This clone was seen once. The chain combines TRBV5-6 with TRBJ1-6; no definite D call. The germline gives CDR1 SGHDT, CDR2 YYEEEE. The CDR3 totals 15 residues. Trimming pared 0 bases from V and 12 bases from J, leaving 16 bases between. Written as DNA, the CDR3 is TGTGCCAGCAGCTTGGGGTCCGTTCGGTCTAAACCCCTCCACTTT. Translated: CASSLGSVRSKPLHF.

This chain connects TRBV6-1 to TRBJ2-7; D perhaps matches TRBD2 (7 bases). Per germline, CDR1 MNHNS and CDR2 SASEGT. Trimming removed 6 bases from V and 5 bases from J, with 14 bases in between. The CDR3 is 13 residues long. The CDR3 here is CASSPRGGDEQYF. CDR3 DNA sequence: TGTGCCAGCAGCCCAAGGGGGGGGGACGAGCAGTACTTC.

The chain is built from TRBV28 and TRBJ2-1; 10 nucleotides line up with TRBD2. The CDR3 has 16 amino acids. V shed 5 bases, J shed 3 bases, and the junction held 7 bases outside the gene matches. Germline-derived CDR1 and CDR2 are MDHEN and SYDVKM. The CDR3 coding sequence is TGTGCCAGCAGTCCCCCTAGCGGGAGCAACTACAATGAGCAGTTCTTC. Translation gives CASSPPSGSNYNEQFF.

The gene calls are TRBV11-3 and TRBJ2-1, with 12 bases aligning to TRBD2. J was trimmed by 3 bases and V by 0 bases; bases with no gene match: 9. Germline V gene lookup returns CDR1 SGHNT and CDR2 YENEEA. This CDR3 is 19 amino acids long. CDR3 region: CASSLDPGTSGLFYNEQFF. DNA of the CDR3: TGTGCCAGCAGCTTAGACCCCGGGACTAGCGGGCTATTCTACAATGAGCAGTTCTTC.

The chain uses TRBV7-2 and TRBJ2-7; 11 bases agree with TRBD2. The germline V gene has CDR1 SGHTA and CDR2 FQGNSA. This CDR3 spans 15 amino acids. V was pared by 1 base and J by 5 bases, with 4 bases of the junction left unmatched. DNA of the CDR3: TGTGCCAGCAGCTTAGGACCTAGCGGGAGGAACGAGCAGTACTTC. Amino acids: CASSLGPSGRNEQYF.

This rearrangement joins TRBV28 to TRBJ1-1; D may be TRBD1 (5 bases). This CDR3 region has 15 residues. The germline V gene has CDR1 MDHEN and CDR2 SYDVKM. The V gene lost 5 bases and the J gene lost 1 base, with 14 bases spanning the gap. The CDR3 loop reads CASSLRWQGNTEAFF. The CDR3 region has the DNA TGTGCCAGCAGTCTCCGGTGGCAGGGGAACACTGAAGCTTTCTTT.

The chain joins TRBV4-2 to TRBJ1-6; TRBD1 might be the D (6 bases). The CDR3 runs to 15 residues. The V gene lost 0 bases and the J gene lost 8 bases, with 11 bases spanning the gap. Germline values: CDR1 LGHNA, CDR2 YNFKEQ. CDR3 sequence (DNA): TGTGCCAGCAGCCAAGAAGGGACACGGGATTCACCCCTCCACTTT. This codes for CASSQEGTRDSPLHF.